The TCR beta chain under discussion was sequenced for a study of early T cells in non-severe SARS-CoV-2 infection. Across the whole study: Sequencing of bulk RNA from unsorted whole blood was done, without chain pairing.

CDR1 is MDHEN, CDR2 SYDVKM, per germline. The junction had 8 bases not matched to a gene; V was cut back by 1 base and J by 12 bases. The CDR3 is 13 amino acids. As regards this clonotype: Its antigen is unidentified.

General study results and limits: Missing private and CD4 specificities, VDJdb matching favored anti-spike CD8 responses.

Attached unique molecular identifiers marked individual cDNA molecules. TCRdb called the 5' RACE reads again in MiXCR, with one record for every CDR3 protein. The sample contains more than 50,000 distinct CDR3 sequences, more than 10% of which appear only once. The sequence was obtained from an adult who was a healthcare worker with PCR-confirmed SARS-CoV-2 infection or an uninfected control (not recorded which). The V call is TRBV28, the J call TRBJ2-7; TRBD1 aligns across 8 bases. This specimen was whole blood, taken at baseline. CDR3 sequence: CASSLSVRGQLYF. The CDR3 bases are TGTGCCAGCAGTTTATCGGTCAGGGGGCAACTGTACTTC.